The 26 T cell receptor beta chains listed next were all sequenced from one sample in a study of identical twins. TCRdb re-derived calls from the 5' RACE reads in MiXCR, one entry per CDR3 protein. Of 400,000 to 550,000 distinct CDR3 sequences in the sample, approximately 15% were seen once. The same specimen was also included in a second study, on yellow fever vaccine responses in identical twins.

The material sequenced was CD4+ T cells sorted from blood. These receptors were collected from a woman between 18 and 29 years old in good health.

The chain combines TRBV5-1 with TRBJ2-7; either TRBD1 or TRBD2 may supply D (5 bases each). CDR1 and CDR2 (germline): SGHRS, YFSETQ. Between the trimmed V and J ends, which lost 4 bases and 4 bases, there was a span of 15 bases. This CDR3 has 14 residues. The CDR3 protein is CASSPRDPRYEQYF. The CDR3 nucleotides are TGCGCCAGCAGCCCCAGGGACCCCAGATACGAGCAGTACTTC.

Only a few counts were recorded for this clonotype. The genes are TRBV6-2 or TRBV6-3 and TRBJ2-1; a possible D gene is TRBD2 (5 bases). This CDR3 has 13 amino acids. From germline, CDR1 is MNHEY and CDR2 SVGEGT. V lost 4 bases to trimming and J lost 10 bases, with 14 bases between them. The CDR3 DNA reads as TGTGCCAGCAGTTCCGACGCGGGTTTAGAGCAGTTCTTC. It codes for CASSSDAGLEQFF.

The rearrangement uses TRBV7-8 and TRBJ1-5; the D is unclear. Germline loops: CDR1 SGHVS, CDR2 FQNEAQ. Deletions cut 5 bases from V and 0 bases from J, with 11 bases between. The CDR3 is 15 residues long. The CDR3 region is CASSPWEYSNQPQHF. CDR3 nucleotide sequence: TGTGCCAGCAGCCCCTGGGAATATAGCAATCAGCCCCAGCATTTT.

V usage is TRBV12-3 or TRBV12-4 and J usage is TRBJ2-2; D is possibly TRBD1 (5 bases). V dropped 4 bases and J dropped 10 bases, with 13 bases sitting between them. This CDR3 is built from 13 residues. CDR3 DNA sequence: TGTGCCAGCAGTTCACAGGTACCGCTGGAGCTGTTTTTT. This gives the protein CASSSQVPLELFF.

A single count supports this clonotype. This chain links TRBV11-2 with TRBJ2-5; D gene unclear. V lost 3 bases to trimming and J lost 0 bases, with 5 bases between them. CDR3 length equals 13 residues. Germline-derived CDR1 and CDR2 are SGHAT and FQNNGV. The CDR3 reads CASSFSHQETQYF. In DNA form, the CDR3 reads TGTGCCAGCAGCTTCTCACACCAAGAGACCCAGTACTTC. The complete variable domain, with remaining parts taken from reference TRBV11-2 and TRBJ2-5, reads EAGVAQSPRYKIIEKRQSVAFWCNPISGHATLYWYQQILGQGPKLLIQFQNNGVVDDSQLPKDRFSAERLKGVDSTLKIQPAKLEDSAVYLCASSFSHQETQYFGPGTRLLVL.

This chain links TRBV18 with TRBJ2-1; 9 bases line up with TRBD2. V was clipped by 6 bases and J by 4 bases; unmatched bases: 4. Germline CDR1 KGHSH, CDR2 LQKENI. CDR3 size: 14 residues. The CDR3: CASSFSGGYNEQFF. The CDR3 bases are TGTGCCAGCTCTTTCAGCGGGGGGTACAATGAGCAGTTCTTC.

V usage is TRBV20-1 and J usage is TRBJ2-1, with TRBD2 matching over 7 bases. Germline assignment: CDR1 DFQATT and CDR2 SNEGSKA (reference sequence). Trimming at V came to 7 bases and at J to 6 bases, leaving 9 bases not matched to a gene. CDR3 length: 13 amino acids. CDR3 DNA: TGCAGTGTTTGGACTAGTGGTCCCAATGAGCAGTTCTTC. Residues: CSVWTSGPNEQFF.

The sample holds a few counts of this clonotype. J is TRBJ2-5 and V is TRBV28; TRBD2 matches at 7 bases. Trimming at V came to 5 bases and at J to 2 bases, leaving 8 bases not matched to a gene. The CDR3 totals 15 residues. Looked up from germline, CDR1 is MDHEN and CDR2 is SYDVKM. CDR3 region: CASSVSGGKQETQYF. CDR3 nucleotides: TGTGCCAGCAGTGTATCCGGGGGGAAGCAAGAGACCCAGTACTTC.

This clonotype was counted between two and nine times. DNA of the CDR3: TGTGCCAGCAGCTTAGGAGGACAGGGGAGAGAGACCCAGTACTTC. Protein: CASSLGGQGRETQYF. This chain connects TRBV7-2 to TRBJ2-5, with TRBD1 identical over 9 bases. CDR1 and CDR2 (germline): SGHTA, FQGNSA. This CDR3 has 15 amino acids. V trimming: 1 base; J trimming: 4 bases; junction bases outside the gene matches: 4. The full variable domain, rest sourced from reference TRBV7-2 and TRBJ2-5, is GAGVSQSPSNKVTEKGKDVELRCDPISGHTALYWYRQSLGQGLEFLIYFQGNSAPDKSGLPSDRFSAERTGGSVSTLTIQRTQQEDSAVYLCASSLGGQGRETQYFGPGTRLLVL.

The rearrangement links TRBV7-9 to TRBJ2-7; no clear D gene. Trimming took 3 bases from V and 2 from J, leaving 20 bases between them. CDR1 and CDR2 from the germline V gene are SEHNR and FQNEAQ (reference sequence). This CDR3 spans 17 amino acids. CDR3: CASSFQQSTSKPYEQYF. The CDR3 DNA follows: TGTGCCAGCAGCTTTCAACAGTCAACCTCCAAGCCCTACGAGCAGTACTTC.

This rearrangement joins TRBV18 to TRBJ2-7; D may be TRBD2 (7 bases). This CDR3 contains 17 residues. CDR1 is KGHSH, CDR2 LQKENI, per germline. V dropped 3 bases and J dropped 4 bases, with 22 bases sitting between them. Here the CDR3 DNA reads TGTGCCAGCTCACCCCAACCCGTGAAGCGGGGACATTACGAGCAGTACTTC. It specifies CASSPQPVKRGHYEQYF.

The rearrangement uses TRBV27 and TRBJ1-6; possible D gene TRBD1, 6 bases. This CDR3 has 14 residues. Looked up from germline, CDR1 is MNHEY and CDR2 is SMNVEV (reference sequence). Trimming left V 6 bases short and J 10 bases short, with 16 bases between. The CDR3 nucleotides read TGTGCCAGCAGCAAGCAGGGGTTTGGGTCACCCCTCCACTTT. It yields the protein CASSKQGFGSPLHF.

This clonotype was recorded a few times. The chain combines TRBV27 with TRBJ2-2; no definite D call. With 6 bases removed from V and 3 bases from J, the gap between germline ends came to 11 bases. This CDR3 is built from 14 residues. Looked up from germline, CDR1 is MNHEY and CDR2 is SMNVEV (reference sequence). DNA of the CDR3: TGTGCCAGCAGCTTTTCGGAGTACACCGGGGAGCTGTTTTTT. This translates into CASSFSEYTGELFF.

CDR3: CSASRGGSTDTQYF. The DNA of the CDR3 is TGCAGTGCTAGTCGTGGGGGGAGTACAGATACGCAGTATTTT. V and J are TRBV20-1 and TRBJ2-3; the D gene is possibly TRBD2 (6 bases). V lost 3 bases, J lost 3 bases, and 13 bases lay in between. Germline CDR1 is DFQATT and CDR2 is SNEGSKA (reference sequence). The CDR3 consists of 14 residues.

The chain uses TRBV20-1 and TRBJ1-2, with a weak D call TRBD1 (6 bases). The CDR3 is 15 amino acids. V was shortened by 0 bases and J by 4 bases, with 15 bases between the two germline ends. Germline V CDR1 and CDR2: DFQATT, SNEGSKA (reference sequence). In nucleotides, the CDR3 is TGCAGTGCTAGAGATCGGTCAGGGGTTGGCTATGGCTACACCTTC. This codes for CSARDRSGVGYGYTF.

The V and J genes are TRBV12-3 or TRBV12-4 and TRBJ1-2, with a weak D call TRBD1 (6 bases). The CDR3 sequence is 13 residues long. V shed 6 bases and J shed 7 bases, with 15 bases lying between them. The DNA of the CDR3 is TGTGCCAGCAGCGAACAGGGCGTGGTTGGCTACACCTTC. Amino acids: CASSEQGVVGYTF.

The chain employs TRBV3-1 and TRBJ2-7; 7 bases map to TRBD1. The CDR3 has 15 residues. The junction had 10 bases not matched to a gene; V was cut back by 2 bases and J by 6 bases. Germline V lookup: CDR1 LGHDT, CDR2 YNNKEL (reference sequence). The CDR3 DNA reads TGTGCCAGCAGCCAAAGCCAGTACAGGGGTGGCGAGCAGTACTTC. This translates into CASSQSQYRGGEQYF.

The chain has TRBV12-3 or TRBV12-4 and TRBJ1-1, with TRBD1 identical over 7 bases. This CDR3 spans 13 amino acids. V lost 6 bases and J lost 4; bases outside the gene matches: 5. The CDR3 DNA sequence: TGTGCCAGCAGGACGTCAGGGGGCACTGAAGCTTTCTTT. The encoded protein is CASRTSGGTEAFF.

This clonotype was recorded many times. The chain couples TRBV5-1 to TRBJ1-1; 9 bases match TRBD1. Trimming removed 0 bases from V and 4 bases from J; junction bases left unmatched: 7. Germline assignment: CDR1 SGHRS and CDR2 YFSETQ. The CDR3 length is 16 residues. The CDR3 bases are TGCGCCAGCAGCTTGGCCGGGGACAGGGCGGGCACTGAAGCTTTCTTT. It yields the protein CASSLAGDRAGTEAFF.

The rearrangement joins TRBV6-5 to TRBJ2-3, with 9 bases fitting TRBD2. The V segment lost 3 bases and the J segment 1 base; nucleotides outside the gene matches: 5. Germline CDR1 and CDR2: MNHEY and SVGAGI. The CDR3 sequence is 16 residues long. In DNA form, the CDR3 reads TGTGCCAGCAGTTATTGGCGGGGGGGCGGCACAGATACGCAGTATTTT. It encodes CASSYWRGGGTDTQYF.

The rearrangement links TRBV5-1 to TRBJ2-1; 13 positions agree with TRBD2. Germline trimming cut 4 bases from V and 4 bases from J; bases unmatched to any gene: 8. The germline V gene has CDR1 SGHRS and CDR2 YFSETQ. The CDR3 runs 17 residues. The CDR3, as DNA: TGCGCCAGCAGCCCGCGACTAGCGGGGGGCACTTACAATGAGCAGTTCTTC. Translating it yields CASSPRLAGGTYNEQFF.

This clonotype appeared a few times. V and J are TRBV12-3 or TRBV12-4 and TRBJ2-5; 7 nucleotides match TRBD1. The CDR3 runs to 15 residues. V gave up 6 bases and J gave up 2 bases; unmatched junction bases: 9. Written as DNA, the CDR3 is TGTGCCAGCAGCCGAGGACAGGTTCTACAAGAGACCCAGTACTTC. Amino acid sequence: CASSRGQVLQETQYF.

This clonotype was recorded a few times. The genes are TRBV29-1 and TRBJ2-7; 9 nucleotides match TRBD1. Germline V CDR1 and CDR2: SQVTM, ANQGSEA. V was pared by 6 bases and J by 3 bases, with 9 bases of the junction left unmatched. This CDR3 contains 14 residues. The CDR3, as DNA: TGCAGCGTCCTCGGACAGGGGAATGACTACGAGCAGTACTTC. It specifies CSVLGQGNDYEQYF.

The CDR3 sequence is CASSQDPRYGQTVSPLHF. In DNA, the CDR3 is TGCGCCAGCAGCCAAGACCCCCGCTATGGACAAACAGTTTCACCCCTCCACTTT. This chain connects TRBV4-1 to TRBJ1-6; TRBD1 might be the D (5 bases). The V and J ends lost 0 bases and 9 bases respectively, with 21 bases between them. From germline, CDR1 is MGHRA and CDR2 YSYEKL. The CDR3 runs to 18 residues.

The genes are TRBV24-1 and TRBJ2-1; D is possibly TRBD2 (6 bases). This CDR3 is 15 amino acids long. CDR1 is KGHDR and CDR2 is SFDVKD in the germline V gene. The V end was cut by 0 bases, the J end by 5 bases, with 10 bases between. CDR3 in DNA: TGTGCCACCAGTGATTTGTCTAGCGACCACAATGAGCAGTTCTTC. This codes for CATSDLSSDHNEQFF.

This chain uses TRBV20-1 with TRBJ2-7; 7 nucleotides align to TRBD2. The CDR3 contains 14 residues. The trim removed 6 bases at V and 3 bases at J, leaving 11 bases unmatched. Germline CDR1 reads DFQATT; CDR2 reads SNEGSKA (reference sequence). The DNA of the CDR3 is TGCAGTGCCCGACCTGGTTCGGGGGGCTACGAGCAGTACTTC. Protein sequence: CSARPGSGGYEQYF.